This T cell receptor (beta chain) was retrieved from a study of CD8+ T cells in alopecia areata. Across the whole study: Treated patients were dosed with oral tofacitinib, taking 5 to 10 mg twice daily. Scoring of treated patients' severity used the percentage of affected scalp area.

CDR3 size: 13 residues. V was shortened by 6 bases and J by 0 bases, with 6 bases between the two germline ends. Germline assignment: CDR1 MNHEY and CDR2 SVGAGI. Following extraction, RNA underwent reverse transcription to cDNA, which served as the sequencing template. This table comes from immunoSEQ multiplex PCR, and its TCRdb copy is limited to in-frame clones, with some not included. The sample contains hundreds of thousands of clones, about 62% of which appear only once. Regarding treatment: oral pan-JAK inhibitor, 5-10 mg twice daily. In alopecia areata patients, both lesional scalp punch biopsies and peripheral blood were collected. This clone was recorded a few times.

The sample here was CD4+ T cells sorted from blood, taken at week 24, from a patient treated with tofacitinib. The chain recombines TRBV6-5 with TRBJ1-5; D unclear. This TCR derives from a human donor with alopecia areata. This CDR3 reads CASRVNSNQPQHF. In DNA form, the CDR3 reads TGTGCCAGCAGAGTGAATAGCAATCAGCCCCAGCATTTT.